Presented here are 14 T cell receptor beta chains from one specimen sequenced in a study of CD8+CD57+ T cells in acquired aplastic anemia. TCR beta VDJ and CDR3 profiling used genomic DNA as template. Using its own MiXCR run on the reads, TCRdb lists one record per CDR3 protein. In the table there are some 170,000 distinct CDR3 sequences, over 70% of which are singletons. The patients chosen for sequencing had shown expansion of CD8+CD57+ cells (detected by flow cytometry). The specimen sequenced was sorted CD4+, CD8+, or CD8+CD57+ T cells (not recorded which) from PBMCs. These receptors originate from a human donor with aplastic anemia.

Here the CDR3 DNA reads TGTGCCAGCAGTTATGCGGGCGGGGATTCACCCCTCCACTTT. Translated, it gives CASSYAGGDSPLHF. J is TRBJ1-6 and V is TRBV6-2 or TRBV6-3; D not resolved. Trimming pared 3 bases from V and 8 bases from J, leaving 11 bases between. The CDR3 has 14 amino acids. Germline V gives CDR1 MNHEY, CDR2 SVGEGT.

The table lists this clonotype with a count of one. This rearrangement joins TRBV19 to TRBJ2-1; D uncertain. CDR1 is LNHDA, CDR2 SQIVND, per germline (reference sequence). Trimming took off 6 bases at V and 2 bases at J, with 11 bases between the two ends. The CDR3 spans 14 residues. The CDR3 bases are TGTGCCAGTAGGCCGGGCACACCCTACAATGAGCAGTTCTTC. It specifies CASRPGTPYNEQFF.

The genes are TRBV24-1 and TRBJ2-5, with 13 positions matching TRBD2. The CDR3 spans 14 residues. The germline V gene encodes CDR1 KGHDR and CDR2 SFDVKD. V lost 9 bases, J lost 4 bases, and 4 bases stayed unmatched. CDR3 DNA sequence: TGTGCCACCGGAGGACTAGCGGGAGTAGAGACCCAGTACTTC. This encodes CATGGLAGVETQYF.

The chain recombines TRBV2 with TRBJ2-2; D unclear. The CDR3 has 13 amino acids. V lost 0 bases and J 6 bases, leaving 5 bases between the germline ends. Germline CDR1 and CDR2: SNHLY and FYNNEI. DNA for the CDR3: TGTGCCAGCAGTGAAGCTATCCCCGGGGAGCTGTTTTTT. Translating it yields CASSEAIPGELFF.

This clonotype was counted only a few times. The chain uses TRBV20-1 and TRBJ1-5; D may be TRBD1 (5 bases). This CDR3 is 13 amino acids long. CDR1 and CDR2 from the germline V gene are DFQATT and SNEGSKA (reference sequence). Trimming pared 5 bases from V and 0 bases from J, leaving 8 bases between. CDR3 nucleotides: TGCAGTGCTTGGCAGGGTAGCAATCAGCCCCAGCATTTT. This translates into CSAWQGSNQPQHF.

The chain carries TRBV7-6 and TRBJ1-1, with D unresolved. The CDR3 totals 16 residues. Germline CDR1 reads SGHVS; CDR2 reads FNYEAQ. Trimming took off 5 bases at V and 5 bases at J, with 21 bases between the two ends. CDR3 in amino acids: CASSPPSAEWDTEAFF. The DNA for the CDR3 is TGTGCCAGCAGCCCCCCGAGTGCGGAGTGGGATACTGAAGCTTTCTTT. The whole variable domain, remainder taken from reference TRBV7-6 and TRBJ1-1, is GAGVSQSPRYKVTKRGQDVALRCDPISGHVSLYWYRQALGQGPEFLTYFNYEAQQDKSGLPNDRFSAERPEGSISTLTIQRTEQRDSAMYRCASSPPSAEWDTEAFFGQGTRLTVV.

The chain joins TRBV5-4 to TRBJ1-2, with D uncertain. The V and J ends lost 4 bases and 5 bases respectively, with 18 bases between them. The CDR3 length is 15 residues. CDR1 and CDR2 from the germline V gene are SGHNT and YYREEE (reference sequence). The CDR3 here is CASSQDGSRGYGYTF. As DNA, the CDR3 is TGTGCCAGCAGCCAAGATGGGTCACGGGGATATGGCTACACCTTC.

CDR3 bases: TGTGCCACCAGCGGCGAGCAGGGGAGCTCCTACGAGCAGTACTTC. Translated: CATSGEQGSSYEQYF. This chain uses TRBV15 with TRBJ2-7; D might be TRBD1 (6 bases). V was pared by 5 bases and J by 0 bases, with 14 bases between. The CDR3 spans 15 residues. Germline-derived CDR1 and CDR2 are LNHNV and YYDKDF (reference sequence).

The chain uses TRBV10-1 and TRBJ2-3, with 10 bases that match TRBD1. Germline CDR1 reads WNHNN; CDR2 reads SYGVQD (reference sequence). V was clipped by 3 bases and J by 5 bases; unmatched bases: 8. There are 16 residues in the CDR3. The CDR3 nucleotides read TGCGCCAGCAGTGAAACGACAGGGGGCTTGTTAGATACGCAGTATTTT. Translating gives CASSETTGGLLDTQYF.

In its sample, this clonotype was seen many times. The V call is TRBV20-1, the J call TRBJ2-3; 8 positions match TRBD2. This CDR3 has 16 residues. Trimming cost V 0 bases and J 5 bases; bases outside gene matches: 10. CDR1 DFQATT and CDR2 SNEGSKA come from the germline V gene (reference sequence). CDR3 in amino acids: CSARDGRSGRRDTQYF. The CDR3 nucleotides read TGCAGTGCTAGAGATGGTCGGAGCGGGAGAAGAGATACGCAGTATTTT.

The chain joins TRBV5-1 to TRBJ2-1; weak D call: TRBD1 (6 bases). Germline loops: CDR1 SGHRS, CDR2 YFSETQ. The V end lost 5 bases, the J end lost 3 bases, and 15 bases lay between the germline ends. The CDR3 totals 15 residues. The CDR3 loop is CASSRAGDHYNEQFF. The CDR3 coding sequence is TGCGCCAGCAGTAGAGCAGGGGACCACTACAATGAGCAGTTCTTC.

V usage is TRBV14 and J usage is TRBJ2-5, with D unclear. Germline V gives CDR1 SGHDN, CDR2 FVKESK. With 1 base removed from V and 5 bases from J, the gap between germline ends came to 11 bases. The CDR3 totals 14 residues. The CDR3 reads CASSQVSLRETQYF. The CDR3 DNA reads TGTGCCAGCAGCCAAGTCAGTCTCCGCGAGACCCAGTACTTC. The full variable domain, its missing parts supplied by reference TRBV14 and TRBJ2-5, is EAGVTQFPSHSVIEKGQTVTLRCDPISGHDNLYWYRRVMGKEIKFLLHFVKESKQDESGMPNNRFLAERTGGTYSTLKVQPAELEDSGVYFCASSQVSLRETQYFGPGTRLLVL.

This clonotype was detected only once. The genes are TRBV29-1 and TRBJ1-2; D is undetermined. V lost 3 bases, J lost 4 bases, and 3 bases lay in between. The CDR3 spans 10 residues. The V gene's germline CDR1 is SQVTM and CDR2 ANQGSEA. In nucleotides, the CDR3 is TGCAGCGTTGAGAGCTATGGCTACACCTTC. This codes for CSVESYGYTF.

The rearrangement joins TRBV20-1 to TRBJ2-7; TRBD2 is a possible D gene (5 bases). The V and J ends lost 5 bases and 6 bases respectively, with 20 bases between them. There are 14 residues in the CDR3. Germline V lookup: CDR1 DFQATT, CDR2 SNEGSKA (reference sequence). The CDR3 sequence: CSALVGSGRGEQYF. CDR3 nucleotides: TGCAGTGCTCTAGTAGGAAGCGGACGGGGCGAGCAGTACTTC.